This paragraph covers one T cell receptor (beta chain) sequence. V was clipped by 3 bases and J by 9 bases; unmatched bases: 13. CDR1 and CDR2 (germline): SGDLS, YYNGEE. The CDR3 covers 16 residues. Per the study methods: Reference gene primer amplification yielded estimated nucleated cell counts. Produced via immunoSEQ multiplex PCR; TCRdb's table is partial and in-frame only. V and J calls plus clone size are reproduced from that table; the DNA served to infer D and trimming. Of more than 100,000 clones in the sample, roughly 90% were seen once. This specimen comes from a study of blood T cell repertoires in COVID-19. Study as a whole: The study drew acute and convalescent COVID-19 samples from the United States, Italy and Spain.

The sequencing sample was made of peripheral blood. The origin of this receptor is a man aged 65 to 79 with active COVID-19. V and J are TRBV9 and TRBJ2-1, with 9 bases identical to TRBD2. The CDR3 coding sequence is TGTGCCAGCAGCGCTAGCTCCGGGACTAGCTATCTTGAGCAGTTCTTC. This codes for CASSASSGTSYLEQFF.